What follows are 27 T cell receptor beta chains derived from one specimen sequenced in a study of T cell repertoires in cytomegalovirus infection. TCRdb itself ran the reads through MiXCR, one entry per CDR3 protein. The sample comprises 650,000 to 900,000 distinct CDR3 sequences, 25% to 30% of which are singletons, and around 13% rests with the top ten. Their recognized antigens are unknown. The sequencing used cultured CD8+ T cells from PBMCs, collected from culture after CMV antigen stimulation. The receptors derive from a human donor in good health (CMV status not recorded). Some clones in this sample may be carry-over from other donors' samples.

This clonotype was detected a few times. The chain is built from TRBV6-1 and TRBJ1-3, with TRBD1 as a possible D gene (6 bases). The CDR3 runs 15 residues. In germline, CDR1 is MNHNS, CDR2 SASEGT. Trimming cost V 1 base and J 0 bases, with 7 bases left between them. CDR3 protein: CASSEEDSSGNTIYF. The CDR3 nucleotides read TGTGCCAGCAGTGAAGAGGACAGCTCTGGAAACACCATATATTTT.

This clonotype was detected once. The chain joins TRBV27 to TRBJ2-3; D ambiguous. Germline-derived CDR1 and CDR2 are MNHEY and SMNVEV (reference sequence). The CDR3 is 13 residues long. Trimming shortened V by 5 bases and J by 6 bases, and 12 bases separated the two germline ends. The CDR3: CASSPYPFDTQYF. The CDR3 bases are TGTGCCAGCAGTCCGTATCCATTTGATACGCAGTATTTT.

This clonotype has a count of ten or more. The chain uses TRBV27 and TRBJ1-1; TRBD1 is a possible D gene (5 bases). The germline CDR1 and CDR2 sequences are MNHEY and SMNVEV (reference sequence). Trimming shortened V by 5 bases and J by 2 bases, and 18 bases separated the two germline ends. The CDR3 length is 16 residues. The CDR3 reads CASSRDPYNPNTEAFF. The CDR3 coding sequence is TGTGCCAGCAGTCGGGACCCCTATAACCCAAACACTGAAGCTTTCTTT.

This clonotype has just a few counts. The chain recombines TRBV12-3 or TRBV12-4 with TRBJ2-1; tentative D call: TRBD2 (5 bases). The V end was cut by 6 bases, the J end by 0 bases, with 15 bases between. The CDR3 length is 16 residues. The chain's CDR3 is CASSSDFLSSYNEQFF. Written as DNA, the CDR3 is TGTGCCAGCAGCTCGGACTTCTTGAGCTCCTACAATGAGCAGTTCTTC.

The J gene is TRBJ2-2, the V gene TRBV2, with TRBD2 matching over 8 bases. This CDR3 comprises 17 residues. Germline CDR1 reads SNHLY; CDR2 reads FYNNEI. V lost 1 base to trimming and J lost 1 base; unmatched junction nucleotides: 5. The CDR3 coding sequence is TGTGCCAGCAGTGAAGGGGTACTAGCGGTGAACACCGGGGAGCTGTTTTTT. Protein sequence: CASSEGVLAVNTGELFF.

This clonotype was seen a few times. The rearrangement links TRBV27 to TRBJ2-3; D is unclear. V dropped 3 bases and J dropped 6 bases, with 16 bases sitting between them. From germline, CDR1 is MNHEY and CDR2 SMNVEV (reference sequence). The CDR3 is 15 residues long. CDR3 DNA sequence: TGTGCCAGCAGTTTCCGACCTGGGGTGGCCGATACGCAGTATTTT. This codes for CASSFRPGVADTQYF.

This clonotype has just a few counts. The chain carries TRBV27 and TRBJ1-5; maybe TRBD1 (6 bases). Trimming removed 6 bases from V and 5 bases from J, with 14 bases in between. The germline gives CDR1 MNHEY, CDR2 SMNVEV (reference sequence). This CDR3 spans 14 amino acids. The CDR3 spells CASSGTGLDQPQHF. CDR3 bases: TGTGCCAGCAGCGGTACAGGGTTGGATCAGCCCCAGCATTTT.

This clonotype has at least ten counts. This rearrangement joins TRBV7-9 to TRBJ1-5, with a tentative D call TRBD1 (5 bases). The germline CDR1 and CDR2 sequences are SEHNR and FQNEAQ (reference sequence). The CDR3 is made up of 14 amino acids. V was trimmed by 5 bases and J by 2 bases, leaving 10 bases between them. The CDR3 is CASSRDSGNQPQHF. In DNA, the CDR3 is TGTGCCAGCAGCCGTGACAGCGGCAATCAGCCCCAGCATTTT. The variable domain in full, with the rest retrieved from reference TRBV7-9 and TRBJ1-5, is DTGVSQNPRHKITKRGQNVTFRCDPISEHNRLYWYRQTLGQGPEFLTYFQNEAQLEKSRLLSDRFSAERPKGSFSTLEIQRTEQGDSAMYLCASSRDSGNQPQHFGDGTRLSIL.

V gene TRBV13 combines with J gene TRBJ1-1; D call uncertain. Germline values: CDR1 PRHDT, CDR2 FYEKMQ (reference sequence). The ends were cut back, 5 bases at V and 6 bases at J, with 16 bases in the middle. This CDR3 spans 14 amino acids. The CDR3, as DNA: TGTGCCAGCAGCGGAGGGAGAAGGTGGGCTGAAGCTTTCTTT. This encodes CASSGGRRWAEAFF.

The CDR3 loop is CSAELKEQFF. In DNA, the CDR3 is TGCAGTGCAGAATTGAAAGAGCAGTTCTTC. The chain joins TRBV20-1 to TRBJ2-1; no reliable D call. The CDR3 is 10 residues long. V was trimmed by 6 bases and J by 10 bases, leaving 10 bases between them. Germline CDR1 and CDR2: DFQATT and SNEGSKA (reference sequence).

The CDR3, as DNA: TGTGCCAGCAGTTACTCGAGGGGGTCCCACGAGCAGTACGTC. It specifies CASSYSRGSHEQYV. The rearrangement joins TRBV6-2 or TRBV6-3 to TRBJ2-7, with a weak D call TRBD1 (6 bases). The germline CDR1 and CDR2 sequences are MNHEY and SVGEGT. This CDR3 comprises 14 residues. The germline V and J ends were trimmed by 0 bases and 5 bases, with 11 bases remaining between them.

A few counts support this clonotype. CDR3 loop: CSARVAGPSYEQYF. In DNA form, the CDR3 reads TGCAGTGCTAGAGTGGCGGGGCCCTCCTACGAGCAGTACTTC. The V call is TRBV20-1, the J call TRBJ2-7; D is possibly TRBD2 (6 bases). Germline CDR1 DFQATT, CDR2 SNEGSKA (reference sequence). The length of the CDR3 is 14 residues. V was shortened by 1 base and J by 0 bases, with 10 bases between the two germline ends.

This chain uses TRBV13 with TRBJ1-3; D gene uncertain. Trimming left V 1 base short and J 8 bases short, with 12 bases between. Per germline, CDR1 PRHDT and CDR2 FYEKMQ (reference sequence). The CDR3 is made up of 14 amino acids. In nucleotides, the CDR3 is TGTGCCAGCAGCTTAGAATTAGTGAGGGACACCATATATTTT. Translating gives CASSLELVRDTIYF.

V is TRBV27 and J is TRBJ2-1, with D unresolved. The CDR3 sequence is 14 residues long. CDR1 and CDR2 from the germline V gene are MNHEY and SMNVEV (reference sequence). The V gene lost 3 bases and the J gene lost 3 bases, with 9 bases spanning the gap. Here the CDR3 DNA reads TGTGCCAGCAGTTTTTTAATGGACTACAATGAGCAGTTCTTC. Protein product: CASSFLMDYNEQFF.

This clonotype was counted between two and nine times. The chain couples TRBV10-2 to TRBJ1-6, with 8 bases fitting TRBD1. V was clipped by 0 bases and J by 6 bases; unmatched bases: 10. Germline V gene lookup returns CDR1 WSHSY and CDR2 SAAADI. There are 18 residues in the CDR3. CDR3 sequence: CASSESRFRGLGNSPLHF. Written as DNA, the CDR3 is TGCGCCAGCAGTGAGTCTCGGTTCAGGGGGCTAGGTAATTCACCCCTCCACTTT.

The V and J genes are TRBV7-6 and TRBJ2-7; perhaps TRBD2 as D (6 bases). Trimming took 0 bases from V and 5 from J, leaving 8 bases between them. CDR3 length equals 13 residues. Germline-derived CDR1 and CDR2 are SGHVS and FNYEAQ. The CDR3 DNA sequence: TGTGCCAGCAGCTTAGCATCGGGGGACGAGCAGTACGTC. The encoded protein is CASSLASGDEQYV.

V is TRBV7-9 and J is TRBJ2-5; 11 nucleotides agree with TRBD2. The V and J ends lost 5 bases and 0 bases, in that order; junction bases with no gene match: 8. This CDR3 has 17 residues. Germline V gives CDR1 SEHNR, CDR2 FQNEAQ (reference sequence). For the CDR3, the DNA is TGTGCCAGCAGCGTGATGGGACTAGCGGACTACCAAGAGACCCAGTACTTC. Encoded protein: CASSVMGLADYQETQYF.

This clonotype was counted at least ten times. The chain uses TRBV7-2 and TRBJ1-3; D may be TRBD1 (5 bases). V was pared by 4 bases and J by 4 bases, with 14 bases between. Germline CDR1 and CDR2: SGHTA and FQGNSA. CDR3 length: 15 amino acids. The CDR3 sequence: CASSYGGASGNTIYF. In DNA, the CDR3 is TGTGCCAGCAGCTACGGCGGGGCCTCCGGAAACACCATATATTTT.

This clonotype occurred a few times. V and J are TRBV6-2 or TRBV6-3 and TRBJ2-1, with TRBD1 matching 10 bases. From germline, CDR1 is MNHEY and CDR2 SVGEGT. Trimming at V came to 6 bases and at J to 5 bases, leaving 4 bases not matched to a gene. The CDR3 has 14 residues. For the CDR3, the DNA is TGTGCCAGCAGGGGACAGGGGCGACACAATGAGCAGTTCTTC. Protein product: CASRGQGRHNEQFF.

This clonotype was observed a few times. V is TRBV7-9 and J is TRBJ1-5; 7 bases agree with TRBD1. This CDR3 has 14 residues. Germline assignment: CDR1 SEHNR and CDR2 FQNEAQ (reference sequence). Unmatched junction bases numbered 12, after V lost 5 bases and J lost 11 bases. The CDR3 reads CASSGRDSSGAQHF. The CDR3 DNA sequence: TGTGCCAGCAGCGGTCGGGACAGCTCGGGGGCCCAGCATTTT.

This clonotype was recorded at least ten times. The chain links TRBV11-1 to TRBJ2-5, with 11 bases that match TRBD2. Germline CDR1 is SGHAT and CDR2 is FQDESV (reference sequence). The CDR3 covers 17 residues. V shed 3 bases and J 1 base; nucleotides not matched to a gene: 7. The CDR3 here is CASSFASGGPFQETQYF. The CDR3 DNA is TGTGCCAGCAGCTTTGCTAGCGGGGGGCCTTTCCAAGAGACCCAGTACTTC.

The rearrangement joins TRBV2 to TRBJ1-5; possible D gene TRBD1, 5 bases. Germline V gives CDR1 SNHLY, CDR2 FYNNEI. The CDR3 runs to 16 residues. The germline V and J ends were trimmed by 4 bases and 1 base, with 14 bases remaining between them. The CDR3 DNA reads as TGTGCCAGCAGTGGGGGCCAAGATCTGAGCAATCAGCCCCAGCATTTT. Its translation: CASSGGQDLSNQPQHF.

This rearrangement joins TRBV27 to TRBJ2-2, with a weak D call TRBD1 (6 bases). This CDR3 contains 16 residues. In germline, CDR1 is MNHEY, CDR2 SMNVEV (reference sequence). V lost 5 bases, J lost 1 base, and 14 bases lay in between. CDR3 residues: CASSLRWGQNTGELFF. The CDR3 DNA is TGTGCCAGCAGTCTCCGGTGGGGGCAGAACACCGGGGAGCTGTTTTTT.

This rearrangement joins TRBV29-1 to TRBJ2-7; D gene unclear. V was shortened by 3 bases and J by 5 bases, with 8 bases between the two germline ends. The CDR3 is made up of 11 amino acids. Germline V gene sequence: CDR1 SQVTM, CDR2 ANQGSEA. The CDR3 reads CSVEMANEQYV. The CDR3 DNA follows: TGCAGCGTTGAGATGGCTAACGAGCAGTACGTC.

The V and J genes are TRBV6-5 and TRBJ2-1; 10 bases map to TRBD2. V lost 1 base to trimming and J lost 8 bases; unmatched junction nucleotides: 11. The germline V gene has CDR1 MNHEY and CDR2 SVGAGI. This CDR3 is built from 17 residues. CDR3 coding DNA: TGTGCCAGCAGTTACTTCCATAGCGGGGGGCCTAGGGATGAGCAGTTCTTC. Protein product: CASSYFHSGGPRDEQFF.

This clonotype occurred many times. CDR3 in amino acids: CASSSPSSGVAKNIQYF. DNA for the CDR3: TGTGCCAGCAGCTCACCCTCTAGCGGGGTAGCCAAAAACATTCAGTACTTC. This chain connects TRBV7-2 to TRBJ2-4, with TRBD2 matching 9 bases. V was pared by 4 bases and J by 0 bases, with 7 bases of the junction left unmatched. Germline V lookup: CDR1 SGHTA, CDR2 FQGNSA. This CDR3 spans 17 amino acids.

The V and J genes are TRBV20-1 and TRBJ2-7; TRBD1 matches at 11 bases. The germline CDR1 and CDR2 sequences are DFQATT and SNEGSKA (reference sequence). The V segment lost 3 bases and the J segment 5 bases; nucleotides outside the gene matches: 6. This CDR3 spans 14 amino acids. In DNA, the CDR3 is TGCAGTGCTAGTTCCGGGACAGGGGGGGACGAGCAGTACGTC. Translated, it gives CSASSGTGGDEQYV.